These T cell receptor beta chains were read from a single sample in a study of T cells in Graves' hyperthyroidism and ophthalmopathy. TCRdb independently ran MiXCR on the multiplex PCR reads; one entry per CDR3 protein. The data hold 400,000 to 600,000 distinct CDR3 sequences, with under 25% observed a single time. The source material was blood. Receptor source: a man younger than 35 with Graves' hyperthyroidism. CDR3s leave out the opening cysteine and the closing phenylalanine or tryptophan. Each record gives: D gene, V gene, clone size, J gene, CDR3 protein. D genes are given only for firm matches. Expanded clones get a size class; other rows say once, few or many, or leave the size out.

.	TRBV5-1	many	TRBJ1-1	ASSRDGRSNTEAF
.	TRBV7-2	many	TRBJ2-2	ASSLGWAFPGELF
.	TRBV13	.	TRBJ1-1	ASSLIGGSSTGAS
TRBD1	TRBV7-9	few	TRBJ2-2	ASSFPGTDTGELF
.	TRBV30	few	TRBJ1-1	AWSVIPTENTEAF
.	TRBV11-2	.	TRBJ2-2	ASSLELGPFGSGELF
.	TRBV28	many	TRBJ1-1	ASSSLNRERDTEAF
.	TRBV12-3/TRBV12-4	few	TRBJ2-7	ASSLWLGPEQY
TRBD1	TRBV28	.	TRBJ1-2	ASRRTGGENYGYT
TRBD1	TRBV12-3/TRBV12-4	many	TRBJ2-4	ASSLETGSHIQY
.	TRBV12-3/TRBV12-4	many	TRBJ1-2	ASSFYRNYGYT
.	TRBV10-3	many	TRBJ1-1	ATGRGPPMNTEAF
TRBD2	TRBV12-3/TRBV12-4	many	TRBJ2-2	ASSLGTSGLSYTGELF
.	TRBV6-1	many	TRBJ1-1	ASSEGVNTEAF
.	TRBV2	many	TRBJ1-2	ARQGNYGYT
.	TRBV2	many	TRBJ2-5	ASSVHQETQY
TRBD2	TRBV13	few	TRBJ2-6	ASSFLAGASGANVLT
.	TRBV11-2	.	TRBJ1-5	ASSLVYNQPQH
.	TRBV12-3/TRBV12-4	few	TRBJ2-2	ASSLGRTHSLNTGELF
.	TRBV4-1	few	TRBJ1-1	ASTQDVYTEAF
TRBD1	TRBV6-2/TRBV6-3	many	TRBJ1-1	ASMDRGTEAF
.	TRBV4-2	few	TRBJ2-7	ASSQEISDEQY
.	TRBV24-1	many	TRBJ1-5	ATSDLTSNQPQH
.	TRBV7-2	.	TRBJ2-7	ASSSPALDEQY
.	TRBV27	many	TRBJ1-1	ASMMRGETEAF
TRBD1	TRBV6-1	.	TRBJ1-2	ASSPDRGRRYGYT
TRBD2	TRBV6-1	.	TRBJ2-7	ASRTSGSTYEQY
TRBD1	TRBV10-3	.	TRBJ1-2	AIYGTGPNGDYGYT
TRBD1	TRBV29-1	many	TRBJ2-5	TWDRDQETQY
TRBD2	TRBV2	many	TRBJ2-5	ASSNPEGLALLETQY
.	TRBV30	many	TRBJ2-7	AWSVLDYEQY
TRBD1	TRBV19	many	TRBJ1-5	ASSMGAGGFRQPQH